The 14 T cell receptor beta chains reported below all come from one sample, sequenced in a study of CD8+ T cells in alopecia areata. cDNA prepared by RNA extraction and subsequent reverse transcription served as the template for sequencing. The method was immunoSEQ multiplex PCR; TCRdb's version includes in-frame clones alone and lacks a portion of them. The sample lists about 130,000 clones, roughly 50% seen once, with about 16% in the top ten. Described treatment: oral pan-JAK inhibitor, 5-10 mg twice daily. Sequencing used CD8+ T cells sorted from blood, obtained at week 4, from a patient treated with tofacitinib. Source of these receptors: a human donor with alopecia areata.

This chain links TRBV13 with TRBJ1-2, with D possibly matching TRBD1 (6 bases). Germline V gene lookup returns CDR1 PRHDT and CDR2 FYEKMQ (reference sequence). V shed 5 bases and J shed 6 bases, with 16 bases lying between them. The CDR3 consists of 14 residues. Written as DNA, the CDR3 is TGTGCCAGCAGCCCATCGACAGGTGGAGATGGCTACACCTTC. Translated: CASSPSTGGDGYTF. The variable domain in full, completed from reference TRBV13 and TRBJ1-2, reads AAGVIQSPRHLIKEKRETATLKCYPIPRHDTVYWYQQGPGQDPQFLISFYEKMQSDKGSIPDRFSAQQFSDYHSELNMSSLELGDSALYFCASSPSTGGDGYTFGSGTRLTVV.

This chain connects TRBV10-3 to TRBJ1-2; TRBD1 aligns across 7 bases. Germline V CDR1 and CDR2: ENHRY, SYGVKD. V trimming: 7 bases; J trimming: 4 bases; junction bases outside the gene matches: 6. The CDR3 extends over 13 amino acids. CDR3 protein: CAINTGDLYGYTF. CDR3 DNA sequence: TGTGCCATCAATACAGGGGACCTCTATGGCTACACCTTC.

The chain is built from TRBV7-8 and TRBJ2-1, with 8 bases aligning to TRBD2. CDR1 and CDR2 (germline): SGHVS, FQNEAQ. V shed 5 bases and J 3 bases; nucleotides not matched to a gene: 9. This CDR3 is 16 amino acids long. The CDR3 nucleotides are TGTGCCAGCAGCCACAGAGCGGGGGCGGGCTACAATGAGCAGTTCTTC. This gives the protein CASSHRAGAGYNEQFF. Variable domain in full (rest from reference TRBV7-8 and TRBJ2-1): GAGVSQSPRYKVAKRGQDVALRCDPISGHVSLFWYQQALGQGPEFLTYFQNEAQLDKSGLPSDRFFAERPEGSVSTLKIQRTQQEDSAVYLCASSHRAGAGYNEQFFGPGTRLTVL.

This sequence joins TRBV5-1 and TRBJ2-7; D is tentatively TRBD1 or TRBD2 (5 bases each). The germline V gene encodes CDR1 SGHRS and CDR2 YFSETQ. This CDR3 is built from 13 residues. Trimming pared 1 base from V and 11 bases from J, leaving 16 bases between. CDR3 protein: CASSLRGPPPEYF. CDR3 bases: TGCGCCAGCAGCTTGAGGGGACCTCCCCCAGAGTACTTC.

With respect to this clone: Additional DNA sequences in this sample encode the identical CDR3. The chain recombines TRBV30 with TRBJ1-1, with no clear D. V lost 0 bases and J lost 1, with 6 bases in between. The CDR3 is made up of 13 amino acids. Per the germline V gene, CDR1 is GTSNPN and CDR2 is SVGIG (reference sequence). CDR3 in amino acids: CAWSVLGNTEAFF. CDR3 in DNA: TGTGCCTGGAGTGTATTGGGGAACACTGAAGCTTTCTTT.

V gene TRBV5-6 combines with J gene TRBJ1-1; weak D call: TRBD1 (5 bases). V lost 8 bases and J 4 bases, leaving 9 bases between the germline ends. This CDR3 comprises 11 residues. The germline gives CDR1 SGHDT, CDR2 YYEEEE. The CDR3 region has the DNA TGTGCCAGTGTCGGGGGCACTGAAGCTTTCTTT. This codes for CASVGGTEAFF. Filled out from reference TRBV5-6 and TRBJ1-1, the complete variable domain reads DAGVTQSPTHLIKTRGQQVTLRCSPKSGHDTVSWYQQALGQGPQFIFQYYEEEERQRGNFPDRFSGHQFPNYSSELNVNALLLGDSALYLCASVGGTEAFFGQGTRLTVV.

The rearrangement uses TRBV14 and TRBJ2-2; D not certain. V was clipped by 6 bases and J by 1 base, with 6 bases between them. Germline V gene lookup returns CDR1 SGHDN and CDR2 FVKESK. The CDR3 covers 13 residues. The CDR3 DNA follows: TGTGCCAGCAGTCGACAGAACACCGGGGAGCTGTTTTTT. This sequence encodes CASSRQNTGELFF.

The genes are TRBV7-2 and TRBJ2-3; D possibly matches TRBD1 or TRBD2 (5 bases each). Germline lookup yields CDR1 SGHTA and CDR2 FQGNSA. Between the trimmed V and J ends, which lost 5 bases and 7 bases, there was a span of 13 bases. This CDR3 has 13 residues. For the CDR3, the DNA is TGTGCCAGCAGCCTCGCAGGGACGAATACGCAGTATTTT. Translation gives CASSLAGTNTQYF.

The rearrangement joins TRBV29-1 to TRBJ1-2; D remains unclear. CDR1 and CDR2 (germline): SQVTM, ANQGSEA. V lost 4 bases and J 7 bases, leaving 10 bases between the germline ends. The CDR3 loop spans 11 amino acids. CDR3 loop: CSVGSLTGYTF. For the CDR3, the DNA is TGCAGCGTTGGTAGTTTAACTGGCTACACCTTC. Filled out from reference TRBV29-1 and TRBJ1-2, the complete variable domain reads SAVISQKPSRDICQRGTSLTIQCQVDSQVTMMFWYRQQPGQSLTLIATANQGSEATYESGFVIDKFPISRPNLTFSTLTVSNMSPEDSSIYLCSVGSLTGYTFGSGTRLTVV.

This clone came up once. The chain recombines TRBV9 with TRBJ1-2, with 7 bases lining up with TRBD1. CDR3 length: 15 amino acids. V gave up 3 bases and J gave up 1 base; unmatched junction bases: 6. Germline V lookup: CDR1 SGDLS, CDR2 YYNGEE. This CDR3 is CASSANRGVNYGYTF. CDR3 DNA: TGTGCCAGCAGCGCGAACAGGGGAGTTAACTATGGCTACACCTTC.

The rearrangement joins TRBV7-6 to TRBJ2-2, with 8 bases aligning to TRBD1. Germline loops: CDR1 SGHVS, CDR2 FNYEAQ. The CDR3 is 17 residues long. Trimming at V came to 5 bases and at J to 7 bases, leaving 15 bases not matched to a gene. This chain's CDR3 is CASSAVSAGGVIGELFF. DNA of the CDR3: TGTGCCAGCAGCGCCGTTAGTGCAGGGGGCGTCATCGGGGAGCTGTTTTTT.

Concerning this clone: A much more abundant neighbour one base away suggests this may be a read error. Other DNA sequences in this sample translate to the same CDR3. This chain links TRBV5-6 with TRBJ2-7, with TRBD1 as a possible D gene (6 bases). Germline CDR1 is SGHDT and CDR2 is YYEEEE. V lost 2 bases to trimming and J lost 0 bases, with 6 bases between them. The CDR3 runs to 13 residues. The CDR3 DNA is TGTGCCAGCAGCTTACAGGGCTCCTACGAGCAGTACTTC. Its protein is CASSLQGSYEQYF.

The chain employs TRBV13 and TRBJ1-1; D may be TRBD1 (5 bases). Germline V gene data show CDR1 as PRHDT and CDR2 as FYEKMQ (reference sequence). The germline V and J ends were trimmed by 5 bases and 5 bases, with 18 bases remaining between them. This CDR3 is 15 amino acids long. CDR3 sequence (DNA): TGTGCCAGCAGCCCGCTGGGACCCGAGGGGACTGAAGCTTTCTTT. Amino acid sequence: CASSPLGPEGTEAFF.

This chain uses TRBV6-5 with TRBJ2-7; D might be TRBD1 or TRBD2, each matching 5 bases. Germline-derived CDR1 and CDR2 are MNHEY and SVGAGI. The CDR3 totals 13 residues. Trimming left V 7 bases short and J 5 bases short, with 15 bases between. DNA of the CDR3: TGTGCCAGCACCGGGGACGGCCCCGACGAGCAGTACTTC. This sequence encodes CASTGDGPDEQYF.